This T cell receptor beta chain was observed in a study of CD8+ T cells in alopecia areata. The CDR3 runs 13 residues. Trimming shortened V by 0 bases and J by 3 bases, and 5 bases separated the two germline ends. The germline gives CDR1 SNHLY, CDR2 FYNNEI. Sequencing templates came from extracted RNA that was reverse transcribed into cDNA. Sequenced by immunoSEQ multiplex PCR; TCRdb stores in-frame clones only, minus some. The sample holds 200,000 or so clones, around 62% seen once. The researchers isolated CD4+ and CD8+ T cells from PBMCs by sorting. This clone was counted only a few times. The J gene is TRBJ1-1, the V gene TRBV2; unclear D gene. This specimen was CD4+ T cells sorted from blood, taken at week 0. This clonotype was obtained from a human donor with alopecia areata. CDR3 nucleotide sequence: TGTGCCAGCAGTGAAGCGCATGACACTGAAGCTTTCTTT. Residues: CASSEAHDTEAFF.